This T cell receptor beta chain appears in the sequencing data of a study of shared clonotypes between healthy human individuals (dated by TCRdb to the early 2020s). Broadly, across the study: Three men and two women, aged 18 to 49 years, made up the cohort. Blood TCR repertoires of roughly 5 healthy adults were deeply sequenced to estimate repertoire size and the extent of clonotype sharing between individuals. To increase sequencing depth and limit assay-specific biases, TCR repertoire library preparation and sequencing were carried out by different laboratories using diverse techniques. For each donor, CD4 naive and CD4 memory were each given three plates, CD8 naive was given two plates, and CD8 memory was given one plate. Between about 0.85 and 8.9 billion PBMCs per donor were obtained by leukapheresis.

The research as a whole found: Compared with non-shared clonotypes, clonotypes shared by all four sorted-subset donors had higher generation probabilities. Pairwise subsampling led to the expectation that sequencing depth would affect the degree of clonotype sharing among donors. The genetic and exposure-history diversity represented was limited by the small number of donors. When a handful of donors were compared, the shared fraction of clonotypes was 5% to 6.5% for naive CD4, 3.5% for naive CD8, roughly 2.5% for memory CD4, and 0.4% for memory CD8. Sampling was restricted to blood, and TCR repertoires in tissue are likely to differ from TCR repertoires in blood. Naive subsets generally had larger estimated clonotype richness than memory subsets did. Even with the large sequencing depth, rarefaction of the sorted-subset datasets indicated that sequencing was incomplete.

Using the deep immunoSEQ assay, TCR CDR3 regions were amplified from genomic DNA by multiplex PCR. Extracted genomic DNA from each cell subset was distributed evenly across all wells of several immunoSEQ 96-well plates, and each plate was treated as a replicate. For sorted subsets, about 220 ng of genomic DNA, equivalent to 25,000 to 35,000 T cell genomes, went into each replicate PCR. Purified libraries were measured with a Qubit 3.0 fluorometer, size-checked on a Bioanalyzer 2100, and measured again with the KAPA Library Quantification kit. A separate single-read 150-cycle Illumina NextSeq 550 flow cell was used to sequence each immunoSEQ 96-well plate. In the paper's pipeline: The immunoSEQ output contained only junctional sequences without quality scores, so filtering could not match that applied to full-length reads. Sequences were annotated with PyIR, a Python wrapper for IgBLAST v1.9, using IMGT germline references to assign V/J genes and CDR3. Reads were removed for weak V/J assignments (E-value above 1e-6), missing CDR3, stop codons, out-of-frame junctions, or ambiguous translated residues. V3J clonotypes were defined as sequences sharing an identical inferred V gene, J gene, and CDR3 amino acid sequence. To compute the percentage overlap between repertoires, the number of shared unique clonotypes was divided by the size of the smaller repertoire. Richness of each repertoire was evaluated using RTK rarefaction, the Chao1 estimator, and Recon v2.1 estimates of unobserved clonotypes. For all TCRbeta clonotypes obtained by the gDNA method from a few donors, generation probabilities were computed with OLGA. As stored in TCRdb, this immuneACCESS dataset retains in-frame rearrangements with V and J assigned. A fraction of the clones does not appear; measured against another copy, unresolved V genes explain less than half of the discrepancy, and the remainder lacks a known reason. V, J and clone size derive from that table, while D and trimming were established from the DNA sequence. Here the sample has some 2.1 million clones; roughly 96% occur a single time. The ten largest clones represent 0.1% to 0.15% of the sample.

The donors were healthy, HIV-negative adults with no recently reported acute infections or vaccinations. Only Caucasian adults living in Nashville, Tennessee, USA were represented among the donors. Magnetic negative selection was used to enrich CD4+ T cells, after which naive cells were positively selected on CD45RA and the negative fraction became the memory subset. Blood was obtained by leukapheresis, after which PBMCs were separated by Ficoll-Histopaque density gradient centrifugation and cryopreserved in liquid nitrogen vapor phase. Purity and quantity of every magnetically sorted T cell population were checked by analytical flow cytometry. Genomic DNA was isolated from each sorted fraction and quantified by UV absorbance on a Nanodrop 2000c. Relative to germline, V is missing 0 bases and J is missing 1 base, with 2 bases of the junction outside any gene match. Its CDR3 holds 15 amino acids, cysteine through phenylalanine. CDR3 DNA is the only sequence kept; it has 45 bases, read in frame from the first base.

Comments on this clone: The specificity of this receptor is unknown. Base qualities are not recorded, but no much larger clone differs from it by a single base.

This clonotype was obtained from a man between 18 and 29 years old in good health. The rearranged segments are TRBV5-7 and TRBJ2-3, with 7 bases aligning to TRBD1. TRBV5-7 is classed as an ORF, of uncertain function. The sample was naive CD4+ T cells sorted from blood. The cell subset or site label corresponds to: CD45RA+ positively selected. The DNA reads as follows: TGTGCCAGCAGCTTGGTGGGGACAGGCACAGATACGCAGTATTTT. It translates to CASSLVGTGTDTQYF.